These 21 T cell receptor beta chains came from one sample sequenced in a study of blood T cell repertoires in COVID-19. The method was immunoSEQ multiplex PCR; TCRdb's version includes in-frame clones alone and lacks a portion of them. This table holds roughly 210,000 clones, around 87% found once. Sequencing used PBMCs or T cells enriched from blood (not recorded which). Receptor source: a man aged 25 to 45 in a cohort exposed to, infected with or recovered from COVID-19 (not recorded which).

V gene TRBV6-2 or TRBV6-3 combines with J gene TRBJ2-7; no definite D call. The germline CDR1 and CDR2 sequences are MNHEY and SVGEGT. The CDR3 contains 13 residues. The germline V and J ends were trimmed by 2 bases and 5 bases, with 10 bases remaining between them. CDR3 DNA: TGTGCCAGCAGTTACCCGAGCCGTGACGAGCAGTACTTC. This encodes CASSYPSRDEQYF.

The chain has TRBV29-1 and TRBJ2-6; 7 bases align to TRBD1. After removal of 3 bases from V and 1 base from J, the junction contained 3 bases not matched to a gene. Per germline, CDR1 SQVTM and CDR2 ANQGSEA. This CDR3 is built from 15 residues. As DNA, the CDR3 is TGCAGCGTTGAGAACAGGGGATCTGGGGCCAACGTCCTGACTTTC. Its protein product is CSVENRGSGANVLTF.

J is TRBJ2-1 and V is TRBV27, with 8 positions matching TRBD1. The germline V gene encodes CDR1 MNHEY and CDR2 SMNVEV (reference sequence). The CDR3 is 13 residues long. The ends lost 8 bases at V and 7 bases at J; junction bases unmatched: 7. The CDR3 sequence is CASGTRTGNEQFF. The DNA of the CDR3 is TGTGCCAGCGGGACGAGGACAGGGAATGAGCAGTTCTTC.

V and J are TRBV19 and TRBJ2-7; a possible D gene is TRBD1 (5 bases). The CDR3 sequence is 13 residues long. Germline-derived CDR1 and CDR2 are LNHDA and SQIVND (reference sequence). Trimming took 1 base from V and 6 from J, leaving 10 bases between them. The CDR3 sequence is CASSIAARAEQYF. CDR3 bases: TGTGCCAGTAGTATAGCCGCCAGGGCCGAGCAGTACTTC.

The J gene is TRBJ1-1, the V gene TRBV4-1; D is unresolved. Germline loops: CDR1 MGHRA, CDR2 YSYEKL. CDR3 length: 14 residues. Trimming cost V 3 bases and J 4 bases, with 12 bases left between them. This CDR3 reads CASSQEGGITEAFF. The DNA for the CDR3 is TGCGCCAGCAGCCAGGAAGGAGGGATCACTGAAGCTTTCTTT.

The chain couples TRBV29-1 to TRBJ2-7; 7 positions agree with TRBD2. The CDR3 consists of 12 residues. Germline lookup yields CDR1 SQVTM and CDR2 ANQGSEA. V gave up 6 bases and J gave up 2 bases; unmatched junction bases: 4. The CDR3 loop reads CSVSSGAYEQYF. Written as DNA, the CDR3 is TGCAGCGTGTCTAGCGGAGCCTACGAGCAGTACTTC.

The J gene is TRBJ1-2, the V gene TRBV7-9, with D perhaps TRBD1 (5 bases). The CDR3 is 14 residues long. Trimming took 5 bases from V and 6 from J, leaving 16 bases between them. Germline CDR1 reads SEHNR; CDR2 reads FQNEAQ (reference sequence). Here the CDR3 DNA reads TGTGCCAGCAGCCAATCGACGGGGGTGGATGGCTACACCTTC. Translated: CASSQSTGVDGYTF.

The chain couples TRBV15 to TRBJ1-5; D unclear. The CDR3 covers 16 residues. Germline assignment: CDR1 LNHNV and CDR2 YYDKDF (reference sequence). Trimming stripped 0 bases from V and 4 bases from J, with 13 bases between. CDR3 amino acids: CATSRDLTRGNQPQHF. Written as DNA, the CDR3 is TGTGCCACCAGCAGAGATCTAACTCGGGGAAATCAGCCCCAGCATTTT. The complete variable domain, with remaining parts taken from reference TRBV15 and TRBJ1-5, reads DAMVIQNPRYQVTQFGKPVTLSCSQTLNHNVMYWYQQKSSQAPKLLFHYYDKDFNNEADTPDNFQSRRPNTSFCFLDIRSPGLGDTAMYLCATSRDLTRGNQPQHFGDGTRLSIL.

This chain uses TRBV29-1 with TRBJ1-3; 7 bases agree with TRBD1. The CDR3 sequence is 16 residues long. With 4 bases clipped from V and 0 bases from J, the junction kept 9 bases outside the gene matches. Germline V gene sequence: CDR1 SQVTM, CDR2 ANQGSEA. The CDR3 nucleotides read TGCAGCGTTGCCGGGACAGCTACTAGCTCTGGAAACACCATATATTTT. Amino acid sequence: CSVAGTATSSGNTIYF.

This clone has only a few counts. The CDR3 region has the DNA TGTGCCAGCAGCTTATGGTACCGGGACAGGACTAACTATGGCTACACCTTC. Translated, it gives CASSLWYRDRTNYGYTF. The chain has TRBV7-2 and TRBJ1-2; 8 nucleotides align to TRBD1. The J segment lost 0 bases and the V segment lost 2 bases, leaving 8 bases of the junction unmatched. Germline loops: CDR1 SGHTA, CDR2 FQGNSA. The CDR3 consists of 17 residues. Full variable domain (missing parts from reference TRBV7-2 and TRBJ1-2): GAGVSQSPSNKVTEKGKDVELRCDPISGHTALYWYRQSLGQGLEFLIYFQGNSAPDKSGLPSDRFSAERTGGSVSTLTIQRTQQEDSAVYLCASSLWYRDRTNYGYTFGSGTRLTVV.

The genes are TRBV19 and TRBJ2-1; TRBD2 matches 10 bases. Germline trimming cut 5 bases from V and 0 bases from J; bases unmatched to any gene: 7. There are 17 residues in the CDR3. Germline V gene sequence: CDR1 LNHDA, CDR2 SQIVND (reference sequence). The CDR3 here is CASSLPGLATSYNEQFF. The DNA for the CDR3 is TGTGCCAGTAGTCTCCCGGGACTAGCGACCTCCTACAATGAGCAGTTCTTC.

This clone was seen a handful of times. The rearrangement uses TRBV5-1 and TRBJ2-2; D call uncertain. The CDR3 runs 15 residues. Per germline, CDR1 SGHRS and CDR2 YFSETQ. The V gene lost 0 bases and the J gene lost 4 bases, with 10 bases spanning the gap. The CDR3 protein is CASSLVGDVTGELFF. DNA of the CDR3: TGCGCCAGCAGCTTGGTAGGAGACGTCACCGGGGAGCTGTTTTTT.

V is TRBV27 and J is TRBJ1-1, with D hard to call. V was pared by 1 base and J by 1 base, with 13 bases between. This CDR3 comprises 16 residues. Looked up from germline, CDR1 is MNHEY and CDR2 is SMNVEV (reference sequence). The CDR3 loop reads CASSLYGVSRNTEAFF. The CDR3 DNA follows: TGTGCCAGCAGTTTATACGGGGTAAGCAGGAACACTGAAGCTTTCTTT.

This sequence joins TRBV5-5 and TRBJ1-1, with unresolved D. The CDR3 spans 13 residues. V was pared by 4 bases and J by 4 bases, with 11 bases between. Germline values: CDR1 SGHKS, CDR2 YYEKEE (reference sequence). CDR3 nucleotides: TGTGCCAGCAGCAACGGACGGGGCACTGAAGCTTTCTTT. Protein product: CASSNGRGTEAFF.

The rearrangement links TRBV19 to TRBJ1-2; D not resolved. The CDR3 has 9 amino acids. CDR1 and CDR2 (germline): LNHDA, SQIVND (reference sequence). V dropped 8 bases and J dropped 8 bases, with 6 bases sitting between them. In nucleotides, the CDR3 is TGTGCCAGTGGAGGAGGCTACACCTTC. It specifies CASGGGYTF.

This CDR3 is CASRQFRTDYEQYF. CDR3 nucleotide sequence: TGTGCCAGCAGGCAGTTTAGGACAGATTACGAGCAGTACTTC. V and J are TRBV6-5 and TRBJ2-7; D possibly corresponds to TRBD1 (6 bases). Trimming removed 6 bases at V and 4 bases at J, with 16 bases between. The CDR3 is 14 residues long. Germline V gene sequence: CDR1 MNHEY, CDR2 SVGAGI.

The chain links TRBV3-1 (or the pseudogene TRBV3-2) to TRBJ2-3, with 7 bases lining up with TRBD1. This CDR3 is 15 amino acids long. Per the germline V gene, CDR1 is LGHDT and CDR2 is YNNKEL (reference sequence). Germline trimming cut 0 bases from V and 5 bases from J; bases unmatched to any gene: 5. In nucleotides, the CDR3 is TGTGCCAGCAGCCAAGACCCCCCAGGGGGAGATACGCAGTATTTT. Protein product: CASSQDPPGGDTQYF.

The chain has TRBV28 and TRBJ1-4; perhaps TRBD1 as D (5 bases). Germline CDR1 MDHEN, CDR2 SYDVKM. Trimming pared 8 bases from V and 4 bases from J, leaving 17 bases between. The CDR3 runs to 15 residues. CDR3 region: CASRGGSGFNEKLFF. The CDR3 region has the DNA TGTGCCAGCCGGGGGGGTAGTGGCTTTAATGAAAAACTGTTTTTT.

The V call is TRBV5-6, the J call TRBJ2-7; D unresolved. CDR1 and CDR2 (germline): SGHDT, YYEEEE. This CDR3 spans 10 amino acids. Trimming removed 2 bases from V and 5 bases from J, with 2 bases in between. DNA for the CDR3: TGTGCCAGCAGCTTCGACGAGCAGTACTTC. Its translation is CASSFDEQYF.

This clone was counted a single time. This chain connects TRBV9 to TRBJ2-7, with 10 bases fitting TRBD1. V was clipped by 0 bases and J by 4 bases; unmatched bases: 7. Germline values: CDR1 SGDLS, CDR2 YYNGEE. This CDR3 is 16 amino acids long. CDR3 sequence: CASSVAPGQGLYEQYF. For the CDR3, the DNA is TGTGCCAGCAGCGTAGCTCCGGGACAGGGGTTGTACGAGCAGTACTTC.

This clone was counted only a few times. The chain uses TRBV5-5 and TRBJ1-1; D ambiguous. Germline V gene sequence: CDR1 SGHKS, CDR2 YYEKEE (reference sequence). The V gene lost 7 bases and the J gene lost 7 bases, with 11 bases spanning the gap. This CDR3 is built from 11 residues. The CDR3, as DNA: TGTGCCAGCGTACTCGGACTTGAAGCTTTCTTT. Translated: CASVLGLEAFF.